This is a list of T cell receptor beta chains from one sample in a study of post-analysis software for immune sequencing data. From the PCR reads, TCRdb called clonotypes with MiXCR, one entry per CDR3 protein. Of a few hundred thousand distinct CDR3 sequences in the sample, around a third were seen once. The sample comprised blood. Every receptor here comes from a girl aged 10-17 years with multiple sclerosis. Each CDR3 is given with its conserved first and last residue. A D gene is named only where the DNA matches it firmly. Clone size appears in some rows only: once, few, many, or a class for an expanded clone.

len: 13
d_gene: -
j_gene: TRBJ2-7
v_gene: TRBV6-6
abundance: few
CDR3aa: CASSYGLLYEQYF
CDR3nt: TGTGCCAGCAGTTACGGCCTCCTCTACGAGCAGTACTTC

len: 16
d_gene: -
j_gene: TRBJ1-5
v_gene: TRBV6-1
abundance: -
CDR3aa: CASSEFGGYSNQPQHF
CDR3nt: TGTGCCAGCAGTGAGTTTGGGGGGTATAGCAATCAGCCCCAGCATTTT

len: 17
d_gene: -
j_gene: TRBJ2-5
v_gene: TRBV10-3
abundance: few
CDR3aa: CAISESGGITTSQGQYF
CDR3nt: TGTGCCATCAGTGAGTCCGGCGGGATAACTACGAGCCAAGGGCAGTACTTC

len: 15
d_gene: TRBD1
j_gene: TRBJ2-7
v_gene: TRBV7-3
abundance: few
CDR3aa: CASSLYSGTAYEQYF
CDR3nt: TGTGCCAGCAGCTTGTATTCCGGGACAGCCTACGAGCAGTACTTC

len: 16
d_gene: TRBD2
j_gene: TRBJ2-1
v_gene: TRBV7-2
abundance: -
CDR3aa: CASSLGQAGGPHEQFF
CDR3nt: TGTGCCAGCAGCTTAGGTCAAGCGGGGGGGCCCCATGAGCAGTTCTTC

len: 12
d_gene: -
j_gene: TRBJ2-5
v_gene: TRBV5-6
abundance: few
CDR3aa: CASSRVERTQYF
CDR3nt: TGTGCCAGCAGCAGGGTGGAGCGGACCCAGTACTTC

len: 14
d_gene: TRBD1
j_gene: TRBJ2-7
v_gene: TRBV20-1
abundance: -
CDR3aa: CSGQTGTATYEQYF
CDR3nt: TGCAGTGGCCAGACCGGGACAGCAACCTACGAGCAGTACTTC

len: 14
d_gene: -
j_gene: TRBJ2-3
v_gene: TRBV12-3/TRBV12-4
abundance: -
CDR3aa: CASSPRETADTQYF
CDR3nt: TGTGCCAGCAGTCCCCGGGAAACAGCAGATACGCAGTATTTT

len: 13
d_gene: -
j_gene: TRBJ2-5
v_gene: TRBV18
abundance: few
CDR3aa: CASSTGLQETQYF
CDR3nt: TGTGCCAGCTCAACGGGACTTCAAGAGACCCAGTACTTC

len: 14
d_gene: -
j_gene: TRBJ2-1
v_gene: TRBV5-5
abundance: -
CDR3aa: CASSWAGGGNEQFF
CDR3nt: TGTGCCAGCAGCTGGGCCGGAGGGGGGAATGAGCAGTTCTTC

len: 11
d_gene: -
j_gene: TRBJ2-5
v_gene: TRBV6-5
abundance: few
CDR3aa: CASSHGGTQYF
CDR3nt: TGTGCCAGCAGCCACGGGGGGACCCAGTACTTC

len: 20
d_gene: -
j_gene: TRBJ2-7
v_gene: TRBV7-9
abundance: -
CDR3aa: CASSPPGGTDSRESSYEQYF
CDR3nt: TGTGCCAGCAGCCCCCCAGGAGGGACAGATTCCCGAGAAAGCTCCTACGAGCAGTACTTC

len: 15
d_gene: TRBD2
j_gene: TRBJ2-3
v_gene: TRBV20-1
abundance: few
CDR3aa: CSARVLAGRWNTQYF
CDR3nt: TGCAGTGCTAGAGTGCTAGCGGGGCGCTGGAATACGCAGTATTTT

len: 14
d_gene: -
j_gene: TRBJ2-3
v_gene: TRBV27
abundance: -
CDR3aa: CASRYRGPTDTQYF
CDR3nt: TGTGCCAGCAGGTACCGAGGGCCCACAGATACGCAGTATTTT

len: 10
d_gene: -
j_gene: TRBJ2-3
v_gene: TRBV29-1
abundance: few
CDR3aa: CSVETDTQYF
CDR3nt: TGCAGCGTTGAAACAGATACGCAGTATTTT

len: 15
d_gene: TRBD2
j_gene: TRBJ2-1
v_gene: TRBV6-6
abundance: -
CDR3aa: CASALSGGAGNEQFF
CDR3nt: TGTGCCAGCGCCCTTAGCGGGGGGGCCGGTAACGAGCAGTTCTTC

len: 16
d_gene: -
j_gene: TRBJ1-3
v_gene: TRBV12-3/TRBV12-4
abundance: -
CDR3aa: CASSVGPPGSGNTIYF
CDR3nt: TGTGCCAGCAGTGTGGGACCACCGGGCTCTGGAAACACCATATATTTT

len: 15
d_gene: -
j_gene: TRBJ2-7
v_gene: TRBV5-6
abundance: -
CDR3aa: CASSTFELRYNEQYF
CDR3nt: TGTGCCAGCAGCACATTCGAACTACGCTACAATGAGCAGTACTTC

len: 14
d_gene: TRBD1
j_gene: TRBJ2-1
v_gene: TRBV5-1
abundance: -
CDR3aa: CASSLWGQGIEQFF
CDR3nt: TGCGCCAGCAGCTTGTGGGGACAGGGGATTGAGCAGTTCTTC

len: 15
d_gene: -
j_gene: TRBJ2-7
v_gene: TRBV6-2/TRBV6-3
abundance: -
CDR3aa: CASSYPGSLTYEQYF
CDR3nt: TGTGCCAGCAGTTACCCGGGGTCCCTAACCTACGAGCAGTACTTC

len: 9
d_gene: TRBD2
j_gene: TRBJ2-7
v_gene: TRBV10-2
abundance: -
CDR3aa: CARGVEQYF
CDR3nt: TGCGCCCGGGGGGTCGAGCAGTACTTC

len: 17
d_gene: -
j_gene: TRBJ2-3
v_gene: TRBV9
abundance: many
CDR3aa: CASSVFNNWGWTDTQYF
CDR3nt: TGTGCCAGCAGCGTATTCAATAACTGGGGTTGGACAGATACGCAGTATTTT

len: 16
d_gene: TRBD1
j_gene: TRBJ2-1
v_gene: TRBV7-2
abundance: few
CDR3aa: CASSLAGPAGGNEQFF
CDR3nt: TGTGCCAGCAGCTTAGCCGGTCCGGCAGGGGGCAATGAGCAGTTCTTC

len: 15
d_gene: -
j_gene: TRBJ2-1
v_gene: TRBV4-3
abundance: many
CDR3aa: CASSRGTGVYNEQFF
CDR3nt: TGCGCCAGCAGCCGCGGGACTGGGGTCTACAATGAGCAGTTCTTC

len: 15
d_gene: TRBD1
j_gene: TRBJ2-1
v_gene: TRBV20-1
abundance: few
CDR3aa: CSARGTGLPIGQQFF
CDR3nt: TGCAGTGCTAGGGGGACAGGGTTACCTATCGGTCAGCAGTTCTTC

len: 14
d_gene: -
j_gene: TRBJ2-7
v_gene: TRBV15
abundance: few
CDR3aa: CATSRKGSLYEQYF
CDR3nt: TGTGCCACCAGCAGAAAGGGGAGTCTCTACGAGCAGTACTTC

len: 13
d_gene: TRBD1
j_gene: TRBJ2-4
v_gene: TRBV7-8
abundance: -
CDR3aa: CASSRDRANIQYF
CDR3nt: TGTGCCAGCAGCAGGGACAGGGCTAACATTCAGTACTTC

len: 16
d_gene: -
j_gene: TRBJ1-2
v_gene: TRBV4-1
abundance: -
CDR3aa: CASSQSRGEGGYGYTF
CDR3nt: TGCGCCAGCAGCCAAAGCCGCGGGGAGGGGGGCTATGGCTACACCTTC

len: 15
d_gene: TRBD1
j_gene: TRBJ2-3
v_gene: TRBV20-1
abundance: many
CDR3aa: CSARLPGTGRDTQYF
CDR3nt: TGCAGTGCTAGACTACCCGGGACAGGGCGGGATACGCAGTATTTT

len: 17
d_gene: -
j_gene: TRBJ1-1
v_gene: TRBV12-3/TRBV12-4
abundance: -
CDR3aa: CASSRLGGEGGNTEAFF
CDR3nt: TGTGCCAGCAGTCGCCTGGGGGGAGAGGGGGGGAACACTGAAGCTTTCTTT

len: 15
d_gene: -
j_gene: TRBJ2-3
v_gene: TRBV7-2
abundance: few
CDR3aa: CASSLVVIASDTQYF
CDR3nt: TGTGCCAGCAGCTTAGTCGTTATAGCGTCCGATACGCAGTATTTT

len: 20
d_gene: TRBD2
j_gene: TRBJ2-1
v_gene: TRBV10-3
abundance: once
CDR3aa: CAITRWPSGVSTIGWDEQFF
CDR3nt: TGTGCCATCACCCGATGGCCTAGCGGGGTATCTACAATTGGTTGGGATGAGCAGTTCTTC

len: 15
d_gene: -
j_gene: TRBJ2-5
v_gene: TRBV3-1
abundance: -
CDR3aa: CASSPRGGGVETQYF
CDR3nt: TGTGCCAGCAGCCCCCGGGGAGGGGGCGTGGAGACCCAGTACTTC

len: 16
d_gene: TRBD1
j_gene: TRBJ2-7
v_gene: TRBV20-1
abundance: -
CDR3aa: CSARDGLRDRAYEQYF
CDR3nt: TGCAGTGCTAGAGACGGGCTAAGGGACAGGGCCTACGAGCAGTACTTC

len: 12
d_gene: -
j_gene: TRBJ2-5
v_gene: TRBV18
abundance: -
CDR3aa: CASSQNDETQYF
CDR3nt: TGTGCCAGCTCTCAAAATGACGAGACCCAGTACTTC

len: 15
d_gene: TRBD2
j_gene: TRBJ2-1
v_gene: TRBV7-2
abundance: few
CDR3aa: CASTLSGGHYNEQFF
CDR3nt: TGTGCCAGCACCCTAAGCGGGGGGCACTACAATGAGCAGTTCTTC

len: 15
d_gene: TRBD1
j_gene: TRBJ2-1
v_gene: TRBV4-1
abundance: few
CDR3aa: CASSQVRDRNNEQFF
CDR3nt: TGCGCCAGCAGCCAAGTCCGGGACAGAAACAATGAGCAGTTCTTC